This TCR beta chain was identified in a study of OX40 agonist ivuxolimab in advanced cancers. Overall study context: Dose-escalation patients had hepatocellular carcinoma, melanoma, renal cell or head and neck cancer.

This clone was detected once. Its target is not known. Blood sampling took place at baseline, cycle 4 day 1, and cycle 7 day 1. This table comes from immunoSEQ multiplex PCR, and its TCRdb copy is limited to in-frame clones, with some not included. The data contain approximately 68,000 clones, approximately 90% of them seen just once; the ten biggest clones take up about 0.99%. Study observations and caveats: Low normalized T-cell clonal expansion was additionally recorded for some nonresponders.

This CDR3 contains 16 residues. Germline V gene lookup returns CDR1 SEHNR and CDR2 FQNEAQ (reference sequence). Losses at the gene ends were 5 bases for V and 4 bases for J; bases not matched to a gene: 13. This sequence originates from an adult with an advanced solid tumor such as melanoma, head and neck, liver or kidney cancer. Sequenced here: CD4+ or CD8+ T cells sorted from blood, sampled in a trial of the OX40 agonist ivuxolimab. The rearrangement joins TRBV7-9 to TRBJ2-5; 7 bases are a match to TRBD1. The CDR3 nucleotides are TGTGCCAGCAGCCGCACGGCTAACAGGGGCCGAGAGACCCAGTACTTC. As protein: CASSRTANRGRETQYF.